Below, 5 T cell receptor beta chains from the same sample are listed, as sequenced in a study of OX40 agonist ivuxolimab in advanced cancers. Here immunoSEQ multiplex PCR was the method, and the copy in TCRdb shows in-frame clones only, minus some. Of approximately 57,000 clones listed, approximately 78% are singletons. This sample comprised CD4+ or CD8+ T cells sorted from blood, obtained in a trial of the OX40 agonist ivuxolimab. The origin of the receptors is an adult with an advanced solid tumor such as melanoma, head and neck, liver or kidney cancer.

V usage is TRBV2 and J usage is TRBJ2-2, with 9 bases that match TRBD2. The length of the CDR3 is 14 residues. V lost 11 bases to trimming and J lost 2 bases; unmatched junction nucleotides: 6. Germline V CDR1 and CDR2: SNHLY, FYNNEI. In nucleotides, the CDR3 is TGTGCCGTCCGACTAGCGGACAACACCGGGGAGCTGTTTTTT. Protein product: CAVRLADNTGELFF.

The chain has TRBV29-1 and TRBJ1-2; 7 bases are a match to TRBD1. The CDR3 is made up of 13 amino acids. Per germline, CDR1 SQVTM and CDR2 ANQGSEA. Unmatched junction bases numbered 8, after V lost 7 bases and J lost 3 bases. Written as DNA, the CDR3 is TGCAGCGCAAGACAGGGAGGGTACTATGGCTACACCTTC. Translated, it gives CSARQGGYYGYTF.

This chain uses TRBV6-6 with TRBJ1-2; no clear D gene. From germline, CDR1 is MNHNY and CDR2 SVGAGI (reference sequence). Trimming stripped 8 bases from V and 7 bases from J, with 20 bases between. The CDR3 runs 14 residues. Written as DNA, the CDR3 is TGTGCCAGCCACATCCGGGCTAGGGCCTTTGGCTACACCTTC. Protein sequence: CASHIRARAFGYTF.

The chain is built from TRBV6-1 and TRBJ1-4; D is perhaps TRBD1 (5 bases). There are 15 residues in the CDR3. The V end lost 8 bases, the J end lost 3 bases, and 16 bases lay between the germline ends. Germline CDR1 reads MNHNS; CDR2 reads SASEGT. The CDR3 DNA is TGTGCCAGCCGGGCGGGGCCGGTGGCTAATGAAAAACTGTTTTTT. Protein: CASRAGPVANEKLFF.

This clone was seen more than once but under ten times. The CDR3 DNA is TGCGCCAGCAGACGGGGGGCACCACAAGAGACCCAGTACTTC. Its protein is CASRRGAPQETQYF. The chain uses TRBV5-1 and TRBJ2-5; a weak D match, TRBD2 (7 bases). V was trimmed by 5 bases and J by 2 bases, leaving 13 bases between them. The CDR3 loop spans 14 amino acids. Germline-derived CDR1 and CDR2 are SGHRS and YFSETQ.